These 9 T cell receptor beta chains were all obtained from the same sample, sequenced in a study of blood T cell repertoires in COVID-19. Data came from immunoSEQ multiplex PCR; TCRdb stores just in-frame clones and leaves some out. The top ten clones hold about a fifth of a sample with more than 150,000 clones, about 90% of them seen once. Sequencing was carried out using peripheral blood. These TCRs come from a man in his sixties or seventies with active or convalescent COVID-19.

Here the CDR3 DNA reads TGTGCCAGCTCACCAGACTTAGCGGGACGAGAGACCCAGTACTTC. This sequence encodes CASSPDLAGRETQYF. The J gene is TRBJ2-5, the V gene TRBV18; TRBD2 aligns across 8 bases. Germline V CDR1 and CDR2: KGHSH, LQKENI. This CDR3 has 15 residues. V shed 2 bases, J shed 4 bases, and the junction held 6 bases outside the gene matches.

This clone was seen only a few times. The genes are TRBV15 and TRBJ2-5; D is unclear. Germline CDR1 is LNHNV and CDR2 is YYDKDF (reference sequence). The CDR3 totals 14 residues. The V gene lost 0 bases and the J gene lost 5 bases, with 10 bases spanning the gap. This CDR3 reads CATSRDRLRETQYF. The CDR3 DNA reads as TGTGCCACCAGCAGAGATCGCCTGCGGGAGACCCAGTACTTC.

This chain joins TRBV6-5 and TRBJ1-2; no reliable D call. This CDR3 spans 13 amino acids. Germline CDR1 reads MNHEY; CDR2 reads SVGAGI. Trimming shortened V by 5 bases and J by 4 bases, and 11 bases separated the two germline ends. The CDR3 loop reads CASSRDQLYGYTF. CDR3 DNA sequence: TGTGCCAGCAGTCGGGATCAGCTCTATGGCTACACCTTC.

The chain joins TRBV14 to TRBJ2-5, with D tentatively TRBD1 (6 bases). The CDR3 extends over 14 amino acids. From germline, CDR1 is SGHDN and CDR2 FVKESK. V shed 4 bases and J shed 2 bases, with 11 bases lying between them. The CDR3 region is CASSRGQLQETQYF. In nucleotides, the CDR3 is TGTGCCAGCAGCCGCGGACAGCTTCAAGAGACCCAGTACTTC.

The chain recombines TRBV7-9 with TRBJ1-4; possibly TRBD1 for D (5 bases). The germline gives CDR1 SEHNR, CDR2 FQNEAQ (reference sequence). The CDR3 covers 14 residues. V dropped 3 bases and J dropped 11 bases, with 16 bases sitting between them. CDR3 loop: CASSLGGGGDKLFF. Written as DNA, the CDR3 is TGTGCCAGCAGCTTGGGTGGCGGAGGGGATAAACTGTTTTTT.

V and J are TRBV7-6 and TRBJ1-4, with TRBD1 matching 7 bases. Germline CDR1 and CDR2: SGHVS and FNYEAQ. CDR3 size: 15 residues. The junction had 8 bases not matched to a gene; V was cut back by 5 bases and J by 5 bases. The CDR3 bases are TGTGCCAGCAGCAACCGACAGGGTTGGAATGAAAAACTGTTTTTT. Its translation: CASSNRQGWNEKLFF.

The V and J genes are TRBV5-1 and TRBJ2-5, with D possibly TRBD2 on 6 matching bases. Germline V lookup: CDR1 SGHRS, CDR2 YFSETQ. CDR3 length: 15 amino acids. Trimming pared 0 bases from V and 2 bases from J, leaving 11 bases between. CDR3 protein: CASSLGFLAQETQYF. Written as DNA, the CDR3 is TGCGCCAGCAGCTTGGGGTTCCTAGCGCAAGAGACCCAGTACTTC.

This clone was picked up a small number of times. Other DNA sequences in this specimen translate into the identical CDR3. The chain combines TRBV5-4 with TRBJ1-2, with 7 bases matching TRBD1. The CDR3 is 14 amino acids. The germline V gene has CDR1 SGHNT and CDR2 YYREEE (reference sequence). The J segment lost 3 bases and the V segment lost 1 base, leaving 3 bases of the junction unmatched. In DNA, the CDR3 is TGTGCCAGCAGCTTGAGGCAGGGGGACTATGGCTACACCTTC. Translated, it gives CASSLRQGDYGYTF.

The chain recombines TRBV9 with TRBJ2-5; D may be TRBD2 (6 bases). Per germline, CDR1 SGDLS and CDR2 YYNGEE. V was cut by 0 bases and J by 6 bases, with 18 bases left in between. The CDR3 runs to 16 residues. CDR3 sequence: CASSVATQAGRKTQYF. The CDR3 DNA sequence: TGTGCCAGCAGCGTAGCTACGCAGGCTGGGAGGAAGACCCAGTACTTC.